A selection of T cell receptor beta chains follows, all from one sample in a study of blood T cell repertoires in COVID-19. Here immunoSEQ multiplex PCR was the method, and the copy in TCRdb shows in-frame clones only, minus some. The sample comprises 120,000 to 150,000 clones, roughly 80% of which are singletons, and over 6.5% rests with the top ten. Sequenced material: peripheral blood. These receptors were obtained from a man aged 45-65 years with active or convalescent COVID-19. Both conserved end residues are part of each CDR3. Some rows mark clone size as missing; the rest say once, few, many or name a class of expanded clone.

CDR3aa | abundance | v_gene
CASSQESGRPDTQYF | - | TRBV4-1
CASSQAYSYEQYF | few | TRBV3-1/TRBV3-2
CASGLVTGTQYNEQFF | - | TRBV12-5
CASSFSRLAGGGGYNEQFF | - | TRBV7-9
CASSPSRTSGALSYNEQFF | - | TRBV13
CASSRWAQGATEAFF | - | TRBV7-2
CASSAGLSKGTQFF | - | TRBV19
CASSESGSSYNEQFF | few | TRBV2
CSVLTSGMEEQYF | - | TRBV29-1
CASSLTGTSGFLRGTQYF | - | TRBV27
CASYQGNRAGYTF | - | TRBV25-1
CASSFSGVGWNTEAFF | - | TRBV5-1
CASSLVLAGTVDEQFF | - | TRBV5-1
CASSKLAASTDTQYF | - | TRBV28
CASSLSLTGSTDTQYF | - | TRBV27
CASSELGRGRWQYF | - | TRBV25-1
CASSPGLAGVPGELFF | - | TRBV19
CASSLVGLAGGKETQYF | - | TRBV27
CASSESGAGGFYEQYF | - | TRBV10-2
CASSSFWTGYNSPLHF | - | TRBV6-5
CASSRYKGTEAFF | - | TRBV5-1
CASSGGFNSPLHF | - | TRBV6-5
CASRGLNNEQFF | once | TRBV2
CASSIGDTQYF | - | TRBV19
CATSRDYSPQGADEQYF | - | TRBV15
CASSIVGDRSTGELFF | - | TRBV19
CATSGTGPGEAFF | - | TRBV24-1
CATSRDDDDRARGNQPQHF | - | TRBV15
CASTRGGSFYGYTF | - | TRBV2
CASTYFREGEAGYTF | - | TRBV6-5
CASSISRDRDLLF | - | TRBV19